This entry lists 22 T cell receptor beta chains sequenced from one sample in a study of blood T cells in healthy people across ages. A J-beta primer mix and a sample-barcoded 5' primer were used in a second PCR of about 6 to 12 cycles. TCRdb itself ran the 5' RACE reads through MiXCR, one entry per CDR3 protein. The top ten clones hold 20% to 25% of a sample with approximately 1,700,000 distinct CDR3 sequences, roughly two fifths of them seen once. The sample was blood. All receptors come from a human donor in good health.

CDR3 sequence (DNA): TGTGCCAGCAGACGGACAGGGGGAGCGGGCTATGGCTACACCTTC. Translation gives CASRRTGGAGYGYTF. The chain has TRBV12-3 or TRBV12-4 and TRBJ1-2, with 10 positions matching TRBD1. The CDR3 totals 15 residues. Germline trimming cut 6 bases from V and 4 bases from J; bases unmatched to any gene: 8.

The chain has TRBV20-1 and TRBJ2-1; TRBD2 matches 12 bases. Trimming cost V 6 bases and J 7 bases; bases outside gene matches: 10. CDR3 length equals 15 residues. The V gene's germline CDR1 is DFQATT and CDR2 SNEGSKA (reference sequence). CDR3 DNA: TGCAGTGCCCCCTGGCTAGCGGGGGGGCCAAATGAGCAGTTCTTC. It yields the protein CSAPWLAGGPNEQFF.

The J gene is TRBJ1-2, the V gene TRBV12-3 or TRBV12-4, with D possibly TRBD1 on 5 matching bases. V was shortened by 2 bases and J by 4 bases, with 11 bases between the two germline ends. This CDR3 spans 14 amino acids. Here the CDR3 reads CASSLNRLSYGYTF. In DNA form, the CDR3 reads TGTGCCAGCAGTTTAAACAGGCTCTCCTATGGCTACACCTTC.

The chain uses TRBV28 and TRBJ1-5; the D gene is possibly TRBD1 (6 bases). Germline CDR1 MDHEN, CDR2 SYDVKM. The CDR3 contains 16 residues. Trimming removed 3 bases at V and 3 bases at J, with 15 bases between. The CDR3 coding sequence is TGTGCCAGCAGTTTTCCCCCCCGGGGGCACAATCAGCCCCAGCATTTT. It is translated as CASSFPPRGHNQPQHF.

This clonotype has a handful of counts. CDR3 in amino acids: CAISELQTGTQYF. The CDR3 DNA reads as TGTGCCATCAGTGAGTTGCAAACAGGGACGCAGTATTTT. The chain uses TRBV10-3 and TRBJ2-3, with D tentatively TRBD1 (6 bases). The germline CDR1 and CDR2 sequences are ENHRY and SYGVKD. This CDR3 is 13 amino acids long. V lost 1 base and J lost 9, with 11 bases in between.

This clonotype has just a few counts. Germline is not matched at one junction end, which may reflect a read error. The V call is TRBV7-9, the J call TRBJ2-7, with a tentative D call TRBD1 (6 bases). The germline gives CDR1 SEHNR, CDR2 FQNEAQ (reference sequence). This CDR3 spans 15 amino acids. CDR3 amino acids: CASSAQGHNSYEQYF. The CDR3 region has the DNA TGTGCCAGCAGCGCACAGGGTCACAACTCCTACGAACAGTACTTC.

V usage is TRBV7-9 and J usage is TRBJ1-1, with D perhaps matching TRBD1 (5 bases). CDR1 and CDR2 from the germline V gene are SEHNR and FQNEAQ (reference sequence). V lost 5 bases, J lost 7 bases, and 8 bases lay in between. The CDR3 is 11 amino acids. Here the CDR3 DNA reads TGTGCCAGCAGCCCCCAGGGTGAAGCTTTCTTT. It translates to CASSPQGEAFF.

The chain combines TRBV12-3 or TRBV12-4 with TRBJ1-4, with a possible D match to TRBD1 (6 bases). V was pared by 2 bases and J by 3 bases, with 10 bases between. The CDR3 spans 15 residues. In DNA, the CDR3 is TGTGCCAGCAGTTTACAACAGGGATCTAATGAAAAACTGTTTTTT. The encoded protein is CASSLQQGSNEKLFF.

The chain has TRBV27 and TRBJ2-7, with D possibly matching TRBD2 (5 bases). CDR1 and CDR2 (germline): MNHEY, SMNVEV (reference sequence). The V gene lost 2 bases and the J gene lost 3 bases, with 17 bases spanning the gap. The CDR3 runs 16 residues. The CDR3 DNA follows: TGTGCCAGCAGTTTAACGGGATCAATGTTGGGCTACGAGCAGTACTTC. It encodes CASSLTGSMLGYEQYF.

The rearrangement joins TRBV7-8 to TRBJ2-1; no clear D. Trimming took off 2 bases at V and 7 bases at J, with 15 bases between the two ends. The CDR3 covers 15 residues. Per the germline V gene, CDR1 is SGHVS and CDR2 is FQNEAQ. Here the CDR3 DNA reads TGTGCCAGCAGCTTATCGGTCGCCGCGTGGAATGAGCAGTTCTTC. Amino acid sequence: CASSLSVAAWNEQFF. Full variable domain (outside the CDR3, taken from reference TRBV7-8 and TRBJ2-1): GAGVSQSPRYKVAKRGQDVALRCDPISGHVSLFWYQQALGQGPEFLTYFQNEAQLDKSGLPSDRFFAERPEGSVSTLKIQRTQQEDSAVYLCASSLSVAAWNEQFFGPGTRLTVL.

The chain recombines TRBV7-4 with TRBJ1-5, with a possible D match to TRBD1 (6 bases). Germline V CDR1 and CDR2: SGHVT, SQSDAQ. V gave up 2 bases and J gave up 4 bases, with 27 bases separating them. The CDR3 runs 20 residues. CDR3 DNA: TGTGCCAGCAGCTTAAATGGGACACGAGGGTTACCGAATAGTAATCAGCCCCAGCATTTT. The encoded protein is CASSLNGTRGLPNSNQPQHF. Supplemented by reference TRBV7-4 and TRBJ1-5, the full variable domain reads GAGVSQSPRYKVAKRGRDVALRCDSISGHVTLYWYRQTLGQGSEVLTYSQSDAQRDKSGRPSGRFSAERPERSVSTLKIQRTEQGDSAVYLCASSLNGTRGLPNSNQPQHFGDGTRLSIL.

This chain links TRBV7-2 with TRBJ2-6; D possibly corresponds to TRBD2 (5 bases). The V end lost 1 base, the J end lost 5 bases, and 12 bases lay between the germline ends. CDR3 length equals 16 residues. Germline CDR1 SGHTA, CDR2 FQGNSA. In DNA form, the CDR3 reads TGTGCCAGCAGCTTAGTAGGGAGTTTAAGGGCCAACGTCCTGACTTTC. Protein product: CASSLVGSLRANVLTF. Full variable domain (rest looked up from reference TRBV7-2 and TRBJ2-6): GAGVSQSPSNKVTEKGKDVELRCDPISGHTALYWYRQSLGQGLEFLIYFQGNSAPDKSGLPSDRFSAERTGGSVSTLTIQRTQQEDSAVYLCASSLVGSLRANVLTFGAGSRLTVL.

The CDR3 nucleotides are TGTGCCAGCAGCCAGCCGGGGTCGGGGATGGATTCACCCCTCCACTTT. This sequence encodes CASSQPGSGMDSPLHF. The rearrangement uses TRBV3-1 and TRBJ1-6; D is unclear. CDR3 length: 16 amino acids. Germline V gene lookup returns CDR1 LGHDT and CDR2 YNNKEL (reference sequence). Deletions cut 3 bases from V and 8 bases from J, with 17 bases between.

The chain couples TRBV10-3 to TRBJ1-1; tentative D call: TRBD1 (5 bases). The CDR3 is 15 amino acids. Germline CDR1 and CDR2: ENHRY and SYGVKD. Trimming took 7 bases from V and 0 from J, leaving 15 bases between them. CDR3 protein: CAINQGRVLNTEAFF. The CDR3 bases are TGTGCCATCAACCAGGGACGAGTCCTGAACACTGAAGCTTTCTTT.

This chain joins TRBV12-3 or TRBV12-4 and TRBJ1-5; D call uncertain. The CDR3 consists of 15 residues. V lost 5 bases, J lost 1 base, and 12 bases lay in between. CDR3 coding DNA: TGTGCCAGCAGTCTGCAGGTAGTCAGCAATCAGCCCCAGCATTTT. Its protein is CASSLQVVSNQPQHF.

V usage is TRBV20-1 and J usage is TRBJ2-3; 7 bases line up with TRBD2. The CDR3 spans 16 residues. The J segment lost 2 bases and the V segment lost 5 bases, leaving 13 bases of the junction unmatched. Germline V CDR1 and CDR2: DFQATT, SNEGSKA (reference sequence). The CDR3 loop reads CSAAGSSGVLTDTQYF. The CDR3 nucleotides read TGCAGTGCTGCCGGGTCCAGCGGGGTACTCACAGATACGCAGTATTTT.

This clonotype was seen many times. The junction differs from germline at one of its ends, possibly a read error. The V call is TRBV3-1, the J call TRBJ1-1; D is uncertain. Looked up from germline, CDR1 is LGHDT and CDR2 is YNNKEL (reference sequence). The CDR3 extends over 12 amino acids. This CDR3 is CASSQEGTEAFF. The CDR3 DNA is TGCGCCAGCAGCCAAGAGGGCACTGAAGCTTTCTTT.

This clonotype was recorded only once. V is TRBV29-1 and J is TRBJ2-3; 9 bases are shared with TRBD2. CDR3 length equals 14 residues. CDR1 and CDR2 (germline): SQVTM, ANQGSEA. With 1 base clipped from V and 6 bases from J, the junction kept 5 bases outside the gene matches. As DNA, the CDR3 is TGCAGCGTTGAAGGGCCTAGCGGGACGGATACGCAGTATTTT. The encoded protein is CSVEGPSGTDTQYF.

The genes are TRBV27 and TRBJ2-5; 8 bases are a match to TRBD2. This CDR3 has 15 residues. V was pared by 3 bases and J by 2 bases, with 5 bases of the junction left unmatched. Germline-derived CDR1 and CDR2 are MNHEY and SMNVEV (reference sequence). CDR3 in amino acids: CASSFAGGGQETQYF. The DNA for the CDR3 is TGTGCCAGCAGTTTCGCGGGGGGCGGACAAGAGACCCAGTACTTC.

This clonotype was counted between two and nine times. CDR3 coding DNA: TGTGCCACCAGCCCCCGCGGCGGACTCTCTGGGGCCAACGTCCTGACTTTC. It yields the protein CATSPRGGLSGANVLTF. The gene calls are TRBV15 and TRBJ2-6; D may be TRBD2 (5 bases). The V end lost 5 bases, the J end lost 0 bases, and 14 bases lay between the germline ends. The germline CDR1 and CDR2 sequences are LNHNV and YYDKDF (reference sequence). CDR3 length: 17 amino acids.

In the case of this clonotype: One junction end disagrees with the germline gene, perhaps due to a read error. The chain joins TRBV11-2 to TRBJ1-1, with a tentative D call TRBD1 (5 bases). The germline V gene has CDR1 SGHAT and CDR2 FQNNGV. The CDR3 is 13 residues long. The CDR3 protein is CASSLVRGAAAFF. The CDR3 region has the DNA TGTGCCAGCAGCTTAGTTAGGGGCGCCGCTGCTTTTTTT.

The CDR3 sequence is CATSDPDRFGYTF. CDR3 in DNA: TGTGCCACCAGTGACCCCGACAGGTTTGGCTACACCTTC. V and J are TRBV24-1 and TRBJ1-2; possible D gene TRBD1, 6 bases. V was shortened by 4 bases and J by 7 bases, with 12 bases between the two germline ends. Germline V lookup: CDR1 KGHDR, CDR2 SFDVKD. This CDR3 comprises 13 residues.